The clone carrying this T cell receptor beta chain was counted once. The antigen is unknown. The protocol was immunoSEQ multiplex PCR, while the TCRdb copy is restricted to in-frame clones and leaves out a portion. Here the sample spans roughly 42,000 clones, around 94% being singletons. The data are from a study of T cell clonotyping in hematopoietic cell transplantation. Study outcomes and limitations: At the given depth, recipient repertoires were over 95% de novo clonotypes.

CDR3 size: 14 residues. Trimming took 6 bases from V and 1 from J, leaving 9 bases between them. The germline gives CDR1 SNHLY, CDR2 FYNNEI. Sequencing was done on a sample of peripheral blood mononuclear cells. The sequence was collected from a woman aged 45-65 years in good health. Some clones in this sample may be carry-over from other donors' samples. V is TRBV2 and J is TRBJ2-2; D not resolved. CDR3 DNA: TGTGCCAGCAGCGGCAGAGAGAACACCGGGGAGCTGTTTTTT. Its translation: CASSGRENTGELFF.